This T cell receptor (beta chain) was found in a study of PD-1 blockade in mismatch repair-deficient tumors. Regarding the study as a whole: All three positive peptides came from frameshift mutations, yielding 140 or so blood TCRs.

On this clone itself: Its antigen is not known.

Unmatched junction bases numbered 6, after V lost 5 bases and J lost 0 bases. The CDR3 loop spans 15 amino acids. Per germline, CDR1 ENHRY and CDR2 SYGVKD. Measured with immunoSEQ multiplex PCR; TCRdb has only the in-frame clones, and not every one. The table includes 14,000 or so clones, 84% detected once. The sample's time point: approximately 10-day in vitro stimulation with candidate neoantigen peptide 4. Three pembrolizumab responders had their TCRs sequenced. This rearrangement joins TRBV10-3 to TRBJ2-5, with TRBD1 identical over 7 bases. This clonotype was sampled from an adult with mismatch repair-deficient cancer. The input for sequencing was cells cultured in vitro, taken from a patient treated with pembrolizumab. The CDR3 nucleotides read TGTGCCATCAGTACAGGGGAGCTCTACCAAGAGACCCAGTACTTC. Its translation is CAISTGELYQETQYF.